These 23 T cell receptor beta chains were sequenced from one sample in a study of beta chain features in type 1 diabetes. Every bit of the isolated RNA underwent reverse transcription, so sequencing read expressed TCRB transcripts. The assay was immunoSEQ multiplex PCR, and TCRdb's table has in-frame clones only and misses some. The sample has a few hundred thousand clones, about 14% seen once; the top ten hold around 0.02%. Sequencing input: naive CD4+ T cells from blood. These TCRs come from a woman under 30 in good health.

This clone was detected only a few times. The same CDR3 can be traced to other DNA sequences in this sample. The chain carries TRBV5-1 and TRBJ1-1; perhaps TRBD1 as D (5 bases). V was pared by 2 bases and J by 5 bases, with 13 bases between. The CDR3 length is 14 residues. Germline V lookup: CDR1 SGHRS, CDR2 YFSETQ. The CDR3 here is CASSLAGLGTEAFF. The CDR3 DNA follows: TGCGCCAGCAGCTTAGCGGGGCTGGGGACTGAAGCTTTCTTT.

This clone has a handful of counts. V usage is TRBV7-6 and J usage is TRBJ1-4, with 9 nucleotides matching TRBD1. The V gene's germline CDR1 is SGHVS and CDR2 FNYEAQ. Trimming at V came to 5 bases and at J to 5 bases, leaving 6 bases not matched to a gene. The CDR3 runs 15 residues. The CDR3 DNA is TGTGCCAGCAGCGCCCGGACAGGGGAGAATGAAAAACTGTTTTTT. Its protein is CASSARTGENEKLFF.

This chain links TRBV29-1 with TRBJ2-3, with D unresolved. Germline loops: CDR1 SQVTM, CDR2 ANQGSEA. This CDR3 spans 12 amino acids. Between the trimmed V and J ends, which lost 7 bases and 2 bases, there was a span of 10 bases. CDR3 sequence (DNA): TGCAGCGCGCTTGTGGCCACAGATACGCAGTATTTT. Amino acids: CSALVATDTQYF.

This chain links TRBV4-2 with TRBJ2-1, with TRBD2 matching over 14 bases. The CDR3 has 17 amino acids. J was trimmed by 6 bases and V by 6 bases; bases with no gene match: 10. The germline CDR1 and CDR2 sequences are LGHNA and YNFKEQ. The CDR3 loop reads CASSYTGLAGERNEQFF. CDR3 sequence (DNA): TGTGCCAGCAGTTACACGGGACTAGCGGGAGAGCGCAATGAGCAGTTCTTC.

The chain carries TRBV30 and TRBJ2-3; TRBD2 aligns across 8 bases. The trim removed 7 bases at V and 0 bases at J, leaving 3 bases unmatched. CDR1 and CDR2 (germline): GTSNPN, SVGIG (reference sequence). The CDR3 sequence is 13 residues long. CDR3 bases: TGTGCCTTCAGCGGGGGAAGCACAGATACGCAGTATTTT. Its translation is CAFSGGSTDTQYF.

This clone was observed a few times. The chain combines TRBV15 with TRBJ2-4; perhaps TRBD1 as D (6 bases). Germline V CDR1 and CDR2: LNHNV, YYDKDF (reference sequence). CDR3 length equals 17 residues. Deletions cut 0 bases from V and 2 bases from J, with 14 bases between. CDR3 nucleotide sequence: TGTGCCACCAGCAGAGATGGGGGCCTACAAACCAAAAACATTCAGTACTTC. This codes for CATSRDGGLQTKNIQYF.

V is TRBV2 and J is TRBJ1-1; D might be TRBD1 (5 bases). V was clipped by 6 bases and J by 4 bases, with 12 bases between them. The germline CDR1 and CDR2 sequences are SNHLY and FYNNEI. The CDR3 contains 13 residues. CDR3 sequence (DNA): TGTGCCAGCAGCCCACAGGTAGTCACTGAAGCTTTCTTT. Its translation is CASSPQVVTEAFF.

The CDR3 protein is CASSVGGETQYF. The CDR3 DNA reads TGTGCCAGCAGTGTGGGGGGGGAGACCCAGTACTTC. V gene TRBV6-1 combines with J gene TRBJ2-5; 7 bases agree with TRBD2. Germline assignment: CDR1 MNHNS and CDR2 SASEGT. The CDR3 runs 12 residues. The junction had 1 base not matched to a gene; V was cut back by 4 bases and J by 5 bases.

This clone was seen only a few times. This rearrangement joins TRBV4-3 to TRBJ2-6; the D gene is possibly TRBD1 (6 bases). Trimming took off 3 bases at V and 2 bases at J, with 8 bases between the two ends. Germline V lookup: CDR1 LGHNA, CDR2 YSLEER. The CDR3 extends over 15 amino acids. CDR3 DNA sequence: TGCGCCAGCAGCCAGAAGGGGGCTGGGGCCAACGTCCTGACTTTC. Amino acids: CASSQKGAGANVLTF.

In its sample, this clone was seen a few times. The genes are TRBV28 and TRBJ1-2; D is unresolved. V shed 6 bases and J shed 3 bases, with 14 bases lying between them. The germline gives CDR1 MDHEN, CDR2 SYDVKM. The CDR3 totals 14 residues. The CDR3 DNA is TGTGCCAGCAGGGTACCCTTGGCTCACTATGGCTACACCTTC. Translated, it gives CASRVPLAHYGYTF.

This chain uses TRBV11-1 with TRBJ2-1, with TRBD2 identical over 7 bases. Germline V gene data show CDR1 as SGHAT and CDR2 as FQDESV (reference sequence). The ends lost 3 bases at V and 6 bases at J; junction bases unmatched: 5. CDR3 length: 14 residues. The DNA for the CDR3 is TGTGCCAGCAGCTTCGGGGGACTACCCAATGAGCAGTTCTTC. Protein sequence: CASSFGGLPNEQFF. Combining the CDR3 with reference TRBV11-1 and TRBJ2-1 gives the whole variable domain EAEVAQSPRYKITEKSQAVAFWCDPISGHATLYWYRQILGQGPELLVQFQDESVVDDSQLPKDRFSAERLKGVDSTLKIQPAELGDSAMYLCASSFGGLPNEQFFGPGTRLTVL.

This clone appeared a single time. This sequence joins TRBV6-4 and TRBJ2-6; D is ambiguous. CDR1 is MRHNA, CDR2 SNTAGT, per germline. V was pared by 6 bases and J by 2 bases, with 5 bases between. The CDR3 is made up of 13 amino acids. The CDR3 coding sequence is TGTGCCAGCAGACCTACTGGGGCCAACGTCCTGACTTTC. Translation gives CASRPTGANVLTF.

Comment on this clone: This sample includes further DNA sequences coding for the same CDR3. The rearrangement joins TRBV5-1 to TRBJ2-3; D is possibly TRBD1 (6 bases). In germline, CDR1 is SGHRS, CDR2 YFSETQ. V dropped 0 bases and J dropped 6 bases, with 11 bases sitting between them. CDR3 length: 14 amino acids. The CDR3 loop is CASSLGQGSDTQYF. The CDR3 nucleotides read TGCGCCAGCAGCTTGGGGCAGGGGTCGGATACGCAGTATTTT.

CDR3 bases: TGTGCCTGGAGTTATAGAACGGGGGGGAGTCGTGGCTACACCTTC. Its translation: CAWSYRTGGSRGYTF. The chain combines TRBV30 with TRBJ1-2; a possible D gene is TRBD1 (5 bases). Deletions cut 2 bases from V and 7 bases from J, with 20 bases between. This CDR3 is 15 amino acids long. Germline CDR1 reads GTSNPN; CDR2 reads SVGIG (reference sequence).

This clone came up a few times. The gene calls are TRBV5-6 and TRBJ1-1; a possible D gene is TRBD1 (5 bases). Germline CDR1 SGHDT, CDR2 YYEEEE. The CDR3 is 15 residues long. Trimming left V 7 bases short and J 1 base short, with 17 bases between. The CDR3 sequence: CASRFIQEGNTEAFF. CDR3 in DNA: TGTGCCAGCCGGTTCATACAGGAGGGGAACACTGAAGCTTTCTTT.

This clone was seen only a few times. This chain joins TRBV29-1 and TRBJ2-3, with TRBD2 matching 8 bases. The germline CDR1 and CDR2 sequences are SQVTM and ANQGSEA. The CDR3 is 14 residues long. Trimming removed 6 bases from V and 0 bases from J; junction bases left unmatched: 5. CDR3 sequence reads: CSVGPSGSTDTQYF. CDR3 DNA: TGCAGCGTGGGACCTAGCGGGAGCACAGATACGCAGTATTTT.

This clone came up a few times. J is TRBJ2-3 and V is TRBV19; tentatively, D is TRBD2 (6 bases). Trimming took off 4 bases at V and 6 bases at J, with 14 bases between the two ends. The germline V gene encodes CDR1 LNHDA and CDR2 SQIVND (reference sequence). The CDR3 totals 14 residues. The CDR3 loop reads CASSTGGNQDTQYF. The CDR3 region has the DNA TGTGCCAGTAGTACCGGGGGAAACCAGGATACGCAGTATTTT. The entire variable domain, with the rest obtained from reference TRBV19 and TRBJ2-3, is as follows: DGGITQSPKYLFRKEGQNVTLSCEQNLNHDAMYWYRQDPGQGLRLIYYSQIVNDFQKGDIAEGYSVSREKKESFPLTVTSAQKNPTAFYLCASSTGGNQDTQYFGPGTRLTVL.

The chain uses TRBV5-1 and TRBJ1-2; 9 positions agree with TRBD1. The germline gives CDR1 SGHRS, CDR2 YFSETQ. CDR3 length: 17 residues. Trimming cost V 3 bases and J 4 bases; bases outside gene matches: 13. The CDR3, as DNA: TGCGCCAGCAGCTATTTTCACAGGGGGCGAATTGGCTATGGCTACACCTTC. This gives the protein CASSYFHRGRIGYGYTF.

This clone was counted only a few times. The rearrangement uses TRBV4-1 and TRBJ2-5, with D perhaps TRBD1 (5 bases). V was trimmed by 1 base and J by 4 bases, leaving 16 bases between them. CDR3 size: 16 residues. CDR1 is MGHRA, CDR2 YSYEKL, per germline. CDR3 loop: CASSQGTLDTRETQYF. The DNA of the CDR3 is TGCGCCAGCAGCCAAGGGACACTCGATACCAGAGAGACCCAGTACTTC.

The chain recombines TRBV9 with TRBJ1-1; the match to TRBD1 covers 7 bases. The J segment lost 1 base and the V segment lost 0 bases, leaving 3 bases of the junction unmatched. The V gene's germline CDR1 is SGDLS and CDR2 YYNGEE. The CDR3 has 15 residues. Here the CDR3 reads CASSVAGTANTEAFF. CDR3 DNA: TGTGCCAGCAGCGTAGCCGGGACAGCGAACACTGAAGCTTTCTTT.

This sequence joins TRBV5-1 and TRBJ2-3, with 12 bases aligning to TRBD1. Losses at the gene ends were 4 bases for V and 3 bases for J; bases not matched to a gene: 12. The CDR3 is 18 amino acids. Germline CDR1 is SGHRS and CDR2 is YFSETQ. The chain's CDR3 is CASSVTGTGGGMTDTQYF. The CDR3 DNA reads TGCGCCAGCAGCGTTACCGGGACAGGGGGCGGGATGACAGATACGCAGTATTTT.

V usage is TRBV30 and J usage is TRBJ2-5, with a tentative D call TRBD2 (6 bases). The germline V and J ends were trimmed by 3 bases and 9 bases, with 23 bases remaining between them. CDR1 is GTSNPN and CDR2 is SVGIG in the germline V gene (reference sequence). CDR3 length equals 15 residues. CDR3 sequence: CAWSGRDSRARAQYF. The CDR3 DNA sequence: TGTGCCTGGAGCGGGCGGGACTCCCGGGCGAGGGCCCAGTACTTC.

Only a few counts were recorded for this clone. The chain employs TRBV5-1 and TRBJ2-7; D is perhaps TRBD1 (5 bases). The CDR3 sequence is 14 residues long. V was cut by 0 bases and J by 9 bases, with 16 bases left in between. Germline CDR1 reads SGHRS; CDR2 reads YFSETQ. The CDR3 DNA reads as TGCGCCAGCAGCTTGGCACCCAGGGCCGAAGGGCAGTACTTC. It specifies CASSLAPRAEGQYF.